The 16 T cell receptor beta chains given below trace back to one sample, sequenced in a study of beta chain features in type 1 diabetes. What was sequenced were expressed TCRB transcripts, since all of the isolated RNA had been reverse transcribed. Generated by immunoSEQ multiplex PCR, the TCRdb table keeps only in-frame clones and is missing some. The sample records approximately 380,000 clones, over 12% being singletons. Sequencing was carried out using naive CD4+ T cells from blood. These TCRs come from a woman aged 18 to 35 in good health.

This clone was counted between two and nine times. This chain uses TRBV4-1 with TRBJ2-1, with TRBD2 as a possible D gene (5 bases). The CDR3 is 11 residues long. Trimming pared 5 bases from V and 15 bases from J, leaving 14 bases between. Germline loops: CDR1 MGHRA, CDR2 YSYEKL. The CDR3 DNA follows: TGCGCCAGCAGCTCAGCGGAGAGGTGGTTCTTC. This translates into CASSSAERWFF.

There are a few counts of this clone. CDR3 protein: CASKNSVPNEKLFF. For the CDR3, the DNA is TGTGCCAGCAAAAACTCCGTACCTAATGAAAAACTGTTTTTT. J is TRBJ1-4 and V is TRBV6-6; D gene uncertain. Deletions cut 7 bases from V and 3 bases from J, with 12 bases between. Germline assignment: CDR1 MNHNY and CDR2 SVGAGI (reference sequence). CDR3 size: 14 residues.

This clone was detected a few times. This sequence joins TRBV30 and TRBJ2-7; 9 positions match TRBD2. CDR1 GTSNPN and CDR2 SVGIG come from the germline V gene (reference sequence). This CDR3 has 17 residues. J gave up 3 bases and V 8 bases, and 20 bases lay outside the gene matches. The CDR3 loop reads CAAARREGLIEIYEQYF. The CDR3 DNA reads as TGTGCCGCCGCGCGGCGGGAGGGCCTAATCGAAATCTACGAGCAGTACTTC.

This rearrangement joins TRBV4-2 to TRBJ2-5; the D is unclear. V lost 1 base and J 5 bases, leaving 11 bases between the germline ends. Per germline, CDR1 LGHNA and CDR2 YNFKEQ. The CDR3 totals 14 residues. As DNA, the CDR3 is TGTGCCAGCAGCCAAGGTTTCCAGTGGGAGACCCAGTACTTC. Its translation is CASSQGFQWETQYF.

This clone has more than one count but fewer than ten. The rearrangement uses TRBV28 and TRBJ2-6; 12 nucleotides match TRBD1. The CDR3 is 24 amino acids. CDR1 is MDHEN, CDR2 SYDVKM, per germline. J gave up 4 bases and V 1 base, and 23 bases lay outside the gene matches. The CDR3 DNA reads TGTGCCAGCAGTTTATCGGCTTTCGGCGTGGGGTGGGACAGGGGGCGTTCCGGGGCCAACGTCCTGACTTTC. This codes for CASSLSAFGVGWDRGRSGANVLTF.

The J gene is TRBJ2-5, the V gene TRBV21-1; the table's TRBD1 call for D was not verified on the DNA. TRBV21-1 is labeled a pseudogene. The CDR3 contains 14 residues. The CDR3 loop is CASSKGTVQETQYF. The CDR3 DNA reads as TGTGCCAGCAGCAAAGGGACAGTTCAAGAGACCCAGTACTTC.

The chain recombines TRBV19 with TRBJ2-7; perhaps TRBD1 as D (6 bases). Trimming removed 5 bases from V and 7 bases from J, with 15 bases in between. The CDR3 runs to 13 residues. The V gene's germline CDR1 is LNHDA and CDR2 SQIVND (reference sequence). In nucleotides, the CDR3 is TGTGCCAGTAGTGGTACAGGGACCGGAGAGCAGTACTTC. This codes for CASSGTGTGEQYF. The entire variable domain, with the rest obtained from reference TRBV19 and TRBJ2-7, is as follows: DGGITQSPKYLFRKEGQNVTLSCEQNLNHDAMYWYRQDPGQGLRLIYYSQIVNDFQKGDIAEGYSVSREKKESFPLTVTSAQKNPTAFYLCASSGTGTGEQYFGPGTRLTVT.

This chain links TRBV6-4 with TRBJ1-5; 10 bases match TRBD1. V dropped 3 bases and J dropped 7; count of bases not matched to a gene: 3. Germline values: CDR1 MRHNA, CDR2 SNTAGT. The CDR3 is made up of 14 amino acids. The CDR3 protein is CASSEGQGRQPQHF. The CDR3 nucleotides read TGTGCCAGCAGTGAGGGACAGGGGCGGCAGCCCCAGCATTTT.

The V gene is TRBV5-1, the J gene TRBJ1-2; D perhaps matches TRBD1 (6 bases). Looked up from germline, CDR1 is SGHRS and CDR2 is YFSETQ. V was cut by 2 bases and J by 4 bases, with 12 bases left in between. There are 14 residues in the CDR3. The DNA for the CDR3 is TGCGCCAGCAGCTTATATCAGGGGACCTATGGCTACACCTTC. As protein: CASSLYQGTYGYTF.

A few counts support this clone. The V and J genes are TRBV5-1 and TRBJ1-1; unclear D gene. This CDR3 contains 14 residues. Germline V gene sequence: CDR1 SGHRS, CDR2 YFSETQ. Deletions cut 0 bases from V and 1 base from J, with 7 bases between. CDR3 sequence: CASSLVQANTEAFF. CDR3 DNA sequence: TGCGCCAGCAGCTTGGTTCAGGCGAACACTGAAGCTTTCTTT.

The genes are TRBV23-1 and TRBJ1-1; D may be TRBD1 (5 bases). TRBV23-1 has ORF status, its function being uncertain. Trimming pared 0 bases from V and 1 base from J, leaving 12 bases between. There are 16 residues in the CDR3. CDR3 sequence (DNA): TGCGCCAGCAGTCAATCGAAGGAGGGGAAGAACACTGAAGCTTTCTTT. Its protein is CASSQSKEGKNTEAFF.

This clone was counted only a few times. V and J are TRBV5-1 and TRBJ1-1, with TRBD1 identical over 8 bases. The CDR3 runs 15 residues. With 4 bases clipped from V and 7 bases from J, the junction kept 12 bases outside the gene matches. CDR1 and CDR2 (germline): SGHRS, YFSETQ. The CDR3 DNA reads TGCGCCAGCAGCACAACCTCACAAGACAGGGGTGAAGCTTTCTTT. Protein: CASSTTSQDRGEAFF.

This clone was seen a few times. J is TRBJ2-7 and V is TRBV7-8, with 7 bases that match TRBD1. The CDR3 runs 13 residues. Germline CDR1 SGHVS, CDR2 FQNEAQ. J was trimmed by 2 bases and V by 4 bases; bases with no gene match: 2. In DNA form, the CDR3 reads TGTGCCAGCAGCTCGGGACAGACCTACGAGCAGTACTTC. This encodes CASSSGQTYEQYF.

This chain uses TRBV5-4 with TRBJ2-1; 9 bases are a match to TRBD1. The CDR3 contains 17 residues. The V gene's germline CDR1 is SGHNT and CDR2 YYREEE (reference sequence). Trimming took 4 bases from V and 0 from J; bases not matched to a gene: 8. CDR3 loop: CASSLGTGTLSYNEQFF. The CDR3, as DNA: TGTGCCAGCAGCCTTGGGACAGGGACCCTCTCCTACAATGAGCAGTTCTTC.

The chain combines TRBV29-1 with TRBJ1-1; D gene ambiguous. Trimming stripped 5 bases from V and 4 bases from J, with 11 bases between. Germline-derived CDR1 and CDR2 are SQVTM and ANQGSEA. This CDR3 has 12 amino acids. The CDR3 nucleotides are TGCAGCGTTAATGTACGGAGCACTGAAGCTTTCTTT. It is translated as CSVNVRSTEAFF.

V usage is TRBV6-6 and J usage is TRBJ2-1; 8 bases map to TRBD2. The CDR3 consists of 15 residues. The germline CDR1 and CDR2 sequences are MNHNY and SVGAGI (reference sequence). Unmatched junction bases numbered 12, after V lost 6 bases and J lost 8 bases. The CDR3 protein is CASRLNGRALDEQFF. CDR3 in DNA: TGTGCCAGCAGATTAAACGGGAGGGCCTTGGATGAGCAGTTCTTC.